The source of this TCR beta chain is a study of shared clonotypes between healthy human individuals. Method: immunoSEQ multiplex PCR; TCRdb's copy keeps in-frame clones and lacks some. The sample has fewer than 3 million clones, 85% to 95% seen once. For this clone: The same CDR3 can be traced to other DNA sequences in this sample.

The TCR originated in a man between 18 and 29 years old in good health. Some clones in this sample may be carry-over from other donors' samples. Sequencing was done on a sample of naive CD4+ T cells from PBMCs. Specified subset: CD45RA+ positively selected.

CDR3 region: CASSQSTGYYEQYF. The CDR3 nucleotides are TGTGCCAGCAGTCAATCGACAGGGTACTACGAGCAGTACTTC. The chain recombines TRBV28 with TRBJ2-7, with TRBD1 matching over 7 bases. V trimming: 5 bases; J trimming: 3 bases; junction bases outside the gene matches: 7. The CDR3 length is 14 residues. The germline V gene encodes CDR1 MDHEN and CDR2 SYDVKM.